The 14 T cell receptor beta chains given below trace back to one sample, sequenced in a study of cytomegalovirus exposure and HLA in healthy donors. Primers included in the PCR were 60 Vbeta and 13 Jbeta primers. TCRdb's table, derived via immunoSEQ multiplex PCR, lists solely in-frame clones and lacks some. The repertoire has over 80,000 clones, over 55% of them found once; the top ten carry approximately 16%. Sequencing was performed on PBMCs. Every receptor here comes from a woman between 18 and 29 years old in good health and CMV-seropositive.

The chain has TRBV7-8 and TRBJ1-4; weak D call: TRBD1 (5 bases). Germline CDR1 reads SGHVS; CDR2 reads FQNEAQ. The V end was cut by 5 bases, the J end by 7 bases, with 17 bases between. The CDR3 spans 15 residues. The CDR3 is CASSNDSWRGEKLFF. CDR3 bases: TGTGCCAGCAGCAACGACAGCTGGCGGGGTGAAAAACTGTTTTTT.

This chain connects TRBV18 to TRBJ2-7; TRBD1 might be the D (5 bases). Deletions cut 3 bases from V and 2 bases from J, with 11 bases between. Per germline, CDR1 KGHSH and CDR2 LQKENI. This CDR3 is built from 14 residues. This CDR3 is CASSPRGEAYEQYF. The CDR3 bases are TGTGCCAGCTCACCTAGGGGTGAAGCCTACGAGCAGTACTTC.

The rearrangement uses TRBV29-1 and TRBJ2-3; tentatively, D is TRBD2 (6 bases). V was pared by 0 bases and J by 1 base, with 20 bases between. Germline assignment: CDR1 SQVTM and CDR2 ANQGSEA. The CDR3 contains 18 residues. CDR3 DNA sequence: TGCAGCGTTGAAGATAGGAGGGCTAGCGACAGACGCACAGATACGCAGTATTTT. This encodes CSVEDRRASDRRTDTQYF.

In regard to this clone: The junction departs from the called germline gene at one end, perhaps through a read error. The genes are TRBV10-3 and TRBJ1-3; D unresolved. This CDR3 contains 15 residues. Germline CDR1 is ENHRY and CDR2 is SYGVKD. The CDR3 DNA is TGTGCCATCAGTGAGGGCGGTTGGTCTGCAAACACCATATATTTT. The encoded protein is CAISEGGWSANTIYF.

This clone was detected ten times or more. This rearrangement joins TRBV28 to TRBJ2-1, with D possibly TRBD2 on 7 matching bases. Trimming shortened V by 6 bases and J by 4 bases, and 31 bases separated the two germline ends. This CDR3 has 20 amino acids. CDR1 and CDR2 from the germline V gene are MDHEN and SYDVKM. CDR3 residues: CASSFPGGRFSPGSYNEQFF. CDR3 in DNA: TGTGCCAGCAGCTTCCCCGGGGGGCGTTTCTCGCCCGGTTCATACAATGAGCAGTTCTTC.

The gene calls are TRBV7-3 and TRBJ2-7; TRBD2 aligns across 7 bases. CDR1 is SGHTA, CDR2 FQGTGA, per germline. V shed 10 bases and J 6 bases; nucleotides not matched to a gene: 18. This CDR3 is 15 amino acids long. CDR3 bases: TGTGCCAACCCCCCGGGCGCCAGCGGGAAGGGCGAGCAGTACTTC. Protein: CANPPGASGKGEQYF.

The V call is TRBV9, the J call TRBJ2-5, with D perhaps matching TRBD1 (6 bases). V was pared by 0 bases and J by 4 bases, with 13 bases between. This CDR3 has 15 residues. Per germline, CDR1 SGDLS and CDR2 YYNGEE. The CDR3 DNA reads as TGTGCCAGCAGCGTAGGACAGGTTCAGGGAGAGACCCAGTACTTC. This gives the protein CASSVGQVQGETQYF.

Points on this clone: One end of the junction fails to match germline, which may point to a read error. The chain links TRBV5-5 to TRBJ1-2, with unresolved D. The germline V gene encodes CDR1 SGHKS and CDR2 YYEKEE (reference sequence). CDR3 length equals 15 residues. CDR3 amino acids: CASSLRFAHNYGYTF. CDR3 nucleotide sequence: TGTGCCAGCAGCTTGAGGTTCGCCCATAACTATGGCTACACTTTC.

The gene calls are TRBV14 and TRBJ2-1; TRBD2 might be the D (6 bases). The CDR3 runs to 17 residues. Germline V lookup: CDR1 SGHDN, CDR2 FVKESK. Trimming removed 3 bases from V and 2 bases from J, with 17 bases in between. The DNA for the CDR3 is TGTGCCAGCAGCCATGACGACGGACTAATAGCCTACAATGAGCAGTTCTTC. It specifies CASSHDDGLIAYNEQFF.

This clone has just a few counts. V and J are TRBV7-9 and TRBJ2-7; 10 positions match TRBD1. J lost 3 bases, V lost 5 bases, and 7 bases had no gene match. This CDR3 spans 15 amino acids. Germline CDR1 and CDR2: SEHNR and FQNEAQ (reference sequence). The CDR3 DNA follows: TGTGCCAGCAGCCTCCGGGACAGGGGCGTCTACGAGCAGTACTTC. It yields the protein CASSLRDRGVYEQYF.

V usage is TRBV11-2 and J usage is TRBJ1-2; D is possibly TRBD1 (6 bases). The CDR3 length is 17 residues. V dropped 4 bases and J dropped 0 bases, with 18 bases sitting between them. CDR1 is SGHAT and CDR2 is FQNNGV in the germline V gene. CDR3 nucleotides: TGTGCCAGCAGCTCGCTGAGGGGCCAGGGGACTAACTATGGCTACACCTTC. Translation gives CASSSLRGQGTNYGYTF.

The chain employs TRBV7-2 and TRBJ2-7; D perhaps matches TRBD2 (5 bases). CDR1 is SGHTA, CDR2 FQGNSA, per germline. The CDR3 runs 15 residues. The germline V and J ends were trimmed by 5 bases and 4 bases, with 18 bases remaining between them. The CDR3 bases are TGTGCCAGCAGCCCATCAGTGAAGCGAGGGTACGAGCAGTACTTC. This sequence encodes CASSPSVKRGYEQYF.

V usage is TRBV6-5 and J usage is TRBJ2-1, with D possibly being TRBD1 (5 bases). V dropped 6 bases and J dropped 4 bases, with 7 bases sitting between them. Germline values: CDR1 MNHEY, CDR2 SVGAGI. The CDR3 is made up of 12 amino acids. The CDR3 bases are TGTGCCAGCAGCCAGGGTTACAATGAGCAGTTCTTC. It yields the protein CASSQGYNEQFF.

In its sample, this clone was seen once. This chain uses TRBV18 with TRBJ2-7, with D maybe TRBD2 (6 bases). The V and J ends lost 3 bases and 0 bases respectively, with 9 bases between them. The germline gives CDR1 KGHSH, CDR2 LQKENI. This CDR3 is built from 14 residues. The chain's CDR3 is CASSPRDGSYEQYF. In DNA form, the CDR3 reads TGTGCCAGCTCACCGCGGGACGGCTCCTACGAGCAGTACTTC. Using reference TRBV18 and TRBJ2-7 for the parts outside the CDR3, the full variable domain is NAGVMQNPRHLVRRRGQEARLRCSPMKGHSHVYWYRQLPEEGLKFMVYLQKENIIDESGMPKERFSAEFPKEGPSILRIQQVVRGDSAAYFCASSPRDGSYEQYFGPGTRLTVT.